A selection of T cell receptor beta chains follows, all from one sample in a study of cytotoxic CD8 clonotypes in ibrutinib-treated CLL. This table comes from immunoSEQ multiplex PCR, and its TCRdb copy is limited to in-frame clones, with some not included. Of some 160,000 clones in the sample, roughly 86% were seen once. The sequencing here drew on PBMCs, taken after 12 months of ibrutinib treatment. All receptors derive from a human donor with chronic lymphocytic leukemia. Each CDR3 is given with its conserved first and last residue. A D gene is named only where the DNA matches it firmly. A row's size may be missing; if present it is once, few, many or a size class.

j_call d_call clone_size v_call cdr3_length cdr3_nt cdr3_aa
TRBJ2-7 TRBD2 - TRBV29-1 15 TGCAGCGCCCTGACTAGCGGGGGGCCTTATTACGAGCAGTACTTC CSALTSGGPYYEQYF
TRBJ2-1 TRBD1 once TRBV5-1 13 TGCGCCAGCAGCAAAGGACAGGGCGGTGAGCAGTTCTTC CASSKGQGGEQFF
TRBJ1-1 - - TRBV7-9 15 TGTGCCAGCAGCTTACCGGGACGCCTGAACACTGAAGCTTTCTTT CASSLPGRLNTEAFF
TRBJ2-3 TRBD2 - TRBV5-1 13 TGCGCCAGCAGCCGGGGGGGCACAGATACGCAGTATTTT CASSRGGTDTQYF
TRBJ2-2 - - TRBV29-1 11 TGCAGCGTTTCCGGCACCGGGGAGCTGTTTTTT CSVSGTGELFF
TRBJ1-3 - - TRBV9 17 TGTGCCAGCAGCGTACAGGGGTTCAGGTACTCTGGAAACACCATATATTTT CASSVQGFRYSGNTIYF
TRBJ1-2 - - TRBV6-5 14 TGTGCCAGCAGGATCGCGGGAGCGGGCTATGGCTACACCTTC CASRIAGAGYGYTF
TRBJ1-5 - once TRBV10-2 13 TGCGCCAGCAGTGAGAGTCCGGGCGTAGCCCAGCATTTT CASSESPGVAQHF
TRBJ1-1 TRBD1 - TRBV6-4 14 TGTGCCAGCAGCAGAACAGGGGAAGGCACTGAAGCTTTCTTT CASSRTGEGTEAFF
TRBJ1-5 - - TRBV28 16 TGTGCCAGCAGTTTATACGGCAGGACGTCGGATCAGCCCCAGCATTTT CASSLYGRTSDQPQHF
TRBJ1-3 TRBD1 - TRBV5-1 17 TGCGCCAGCAGCCCCGGACAGGCCGGCGGACGTGGAAACACCATATATTTT CASSPGQAGGRGNTIYF
TRBJ2-5 - - TRBV23-1 15 TGCGCCAGCAGTCAATGGGGGACATTTGAAGAGACCCAGTACTTC CASSQWGTFEETQYF
TRBJ1-1 - once TRBV7-9 13 TGTGCCAGCAGCTTAGGCTGGAACACTGAAGCTTTCTTT CASSLGWNTEAFF
TRBJ2-4 - - TRBV7-2 16 TGTGCCAGCAGCTTAGGTACAGGCCAAGCCAAAAACATTCAGTACTTC CASSLGTGQAKNIQYF
TRBJ1-3 - few TRBV11-2 15 TGTGCCAGCAGCTCCCTCATCAATCCGAGGGGCTCCATATATTTT CASSSLINPRGSIYF